This T cell receptor (beta chain) was profiled in a study of T cell changes during pregnancy in multiple sclerosis (dated by TCRdb to between 2018 and 2021). Looking at the study overall: Changes in the T cell repertoire over the course of pregnancy were examined in this study in women with multiple sclerosis.

V gives up 3 bases and J gives up 0 bases, and the segment between their germline ends measures 6 bases. From cysteine to phenylalanine, the CDR3 is 14 amino acids long. The kept DNA is CDR3 alone, 42 bases in frame from the first base. The germline V gene provides CDR1 MNHNS and CDR2 SASEGT. Comments on this clone: No cognate antigen has been identified for it. The record has no base qualities; no much larger clone is one base away.

The method behind the library was the immunoSEQ multiplex PCR assay. What TCRdb holds here is the immuneACCESS table cut down to in-frame rearrangements. Part of the clones is not present; checked against another copy, under half of the missing clones reflect an unresolved V gene, and the others are unexplained. The table for this sample lists more than 65,000 clones; roughly 88% of them were counted only once. The ten largest account for 9.5% of the sample. The TCR comes from a female donor in good health, enrolled as a control in a pregnancy study. The rearranged segments are TRBV6-1 and TRBJ2-1; the best D guess is TRBD1, with 6 bases matching. Sequenced here: peripheral blood, sampled after pregnancy. Read as DNA, the sequence is TGTGCCAGCAGTGAGGACAGCTCCTACAATGAGCAGTTCTTC. Its product reads: CASSEDSSYNEQFF.